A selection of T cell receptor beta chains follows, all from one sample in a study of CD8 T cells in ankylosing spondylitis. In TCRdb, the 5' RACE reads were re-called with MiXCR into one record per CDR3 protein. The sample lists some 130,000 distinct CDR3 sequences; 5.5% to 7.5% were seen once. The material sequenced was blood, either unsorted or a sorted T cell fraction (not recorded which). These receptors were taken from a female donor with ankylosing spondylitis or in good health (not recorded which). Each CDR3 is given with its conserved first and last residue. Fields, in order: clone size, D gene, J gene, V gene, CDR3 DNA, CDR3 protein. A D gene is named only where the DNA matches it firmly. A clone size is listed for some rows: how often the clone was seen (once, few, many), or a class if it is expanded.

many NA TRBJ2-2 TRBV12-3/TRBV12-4 TGTGCCAGCCTATCGGGAACCAACACCGGGGAGCTGTTTTTT CASLSGTNTGELFF
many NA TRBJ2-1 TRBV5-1 TGCGCCAGCAGCTCGGGACCGAGCATCAATGAGCAGTTCTTC CASSSGPSINEQFF
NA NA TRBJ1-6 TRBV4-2 TGTGCCAGCAGCCAAGAATCCTTTGAATCCCTCCACTTT CASSQESFESLHF
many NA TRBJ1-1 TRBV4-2 TGTGCCAGCAGCCGTCCGGTCCTCACAGGGCCCATGAACACTGAAGCTTTCTTT CASSRPVLTGPMNTEAFF
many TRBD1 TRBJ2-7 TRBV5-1 TGCGCCAGCAGCTCGGGACAGGGAACGGGCGAGCAGTACTTC CASSSGQGTGEQYF
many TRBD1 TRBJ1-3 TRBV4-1 TGCGCCAGCAGCCGGCTTGGGACAGCTGGAAACACCATATATTTT CASSRLGTAGNTIYF
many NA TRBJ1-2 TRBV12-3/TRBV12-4 TGTGCCAGCAGTTATGAGTGGGACACCTATGGCTACACCTTC CASSYEWDTYGYTF
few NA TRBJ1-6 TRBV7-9 TGTGCCAGCAGCCCGGGCCCTTTGGCGGGTTCACCCCTCCACTTT CASSPGPLAGSPLHF
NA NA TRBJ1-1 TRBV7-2 TGTGCCAGCAGCCGGGACACCTGGACCACTGAAGCTTTCTTT CASSRDTWTTEAFF
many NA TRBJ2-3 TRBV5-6 TGTGCCAGCAGCCAAGGGCCCGATACAGATACGCAGTATTTT CASSQGPDTDTQYF
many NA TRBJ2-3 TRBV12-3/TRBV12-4 TGTGCCAGCAGTTCTAGGGGTGCAGATACGCAGTATTTT CASSSRGADTQYF
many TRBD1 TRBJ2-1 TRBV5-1 TGCGCCAGCAGCTGGTCCGGGACAGGGATTCGGAATGAGCAGTTCTTC CASSWSGTGIRNEQFF
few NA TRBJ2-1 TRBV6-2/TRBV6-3 TGTGCCAGCACCCTATCAGGGGCCTACAATGAGCAGTTCTTC CASTLSGAYNEQFF
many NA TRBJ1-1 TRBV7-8 TGTGCCAGCAACAAACAGAACACTGAAGCTTTCTTT CASNKQNTEAFF
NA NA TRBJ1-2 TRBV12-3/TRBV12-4 TGTGCCAGCACCCGGGACGGCTTATTGGGCTACACCTTC CASTRDGLLGYTF
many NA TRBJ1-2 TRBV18 TGTGCCAGCTCACCGGACGGGACCCTCTATGGCTACACCTTC CASSPDGTLYGYTF